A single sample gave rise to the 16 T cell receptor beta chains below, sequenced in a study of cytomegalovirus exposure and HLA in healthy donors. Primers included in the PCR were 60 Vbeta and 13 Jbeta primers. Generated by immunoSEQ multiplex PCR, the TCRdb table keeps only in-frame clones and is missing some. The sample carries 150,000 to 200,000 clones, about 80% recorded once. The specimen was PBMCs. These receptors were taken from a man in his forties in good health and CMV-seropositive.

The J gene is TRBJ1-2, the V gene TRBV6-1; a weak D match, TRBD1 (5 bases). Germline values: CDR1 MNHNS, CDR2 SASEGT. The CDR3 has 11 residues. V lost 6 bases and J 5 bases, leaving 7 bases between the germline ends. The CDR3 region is CASRSGYGYTF. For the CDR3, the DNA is TGTGCCAGCAGGTCAGGGTATGGCTACACCTTC.

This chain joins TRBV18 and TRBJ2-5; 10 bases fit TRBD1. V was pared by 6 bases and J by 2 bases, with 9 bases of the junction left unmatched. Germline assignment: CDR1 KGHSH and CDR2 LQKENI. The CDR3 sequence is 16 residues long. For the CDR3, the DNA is TGTGCCAGCTCCCTTAGAATGGACAGGGGGCAAGAGACCCAGTACTTC. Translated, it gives CASSLRMDRGQETQYF.

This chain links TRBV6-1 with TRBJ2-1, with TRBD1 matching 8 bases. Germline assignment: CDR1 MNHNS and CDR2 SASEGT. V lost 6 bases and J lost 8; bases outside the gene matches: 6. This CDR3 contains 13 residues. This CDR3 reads CASRATGEDEQFF. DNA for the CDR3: TGTGCCAGCAGAGCGACAGGGGAGGATGAGCAGTTCTTC.

CDR3 protein: CASSSGTGVEQYF. The DNA for the CDR3 is TGTGCCAGCAGCTCGGGGACAGGGGTCGAGCAGTACTTC. The V gene is TRBV7-2, the J gene TRBJ2-7, with 10 bases matching TRBD1. The trim removed 4 bases at V and 6 bases at J, leaving 3 bases unmatched. The V gene's germline CDR1 is SGHTA and CDR2 FQGNSA. The CDR3 spans 13 residues.

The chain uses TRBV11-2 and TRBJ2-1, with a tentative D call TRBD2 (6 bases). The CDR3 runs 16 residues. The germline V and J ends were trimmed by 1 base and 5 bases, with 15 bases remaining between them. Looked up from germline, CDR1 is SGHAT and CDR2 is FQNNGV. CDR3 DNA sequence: TGTGCCAGCAGCTTAGGGGGCGGCGGGGTGAACAATGAGCAGTTCTTC. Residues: CASSLGGGGVNNEQFF.

The CDR3 here is CASSFLSVGEQYF. DNA of the CDR3: TGTGCCAGCAGCTTTCTGTCCGTCGGCGAGCAGTACTTC. This chain joins TRBV5-6 and TRBJ2-7; D is unclear. The CDR3 is made up of 13 amino acids. The ends were cut back, 2 bases at V and 6 bases at J, with 12 bases in the middle. CDR1 is SGHDT and CDR2 is YYEEEE in the germline V gene. Combining the CDR3 with reference TRBV5-6 and TRBJ2-7 gives the whole variable domain DAGVTQSPTHLIKTRGQQVTLRCSPKSGHDTVSWYQQALGQGPQFIFQYYEEEERQRGNFPDRFSGHQFPNYSSELNVNALLLGDSALYLCASSFLSVGEQYFGPGTRLTVT.

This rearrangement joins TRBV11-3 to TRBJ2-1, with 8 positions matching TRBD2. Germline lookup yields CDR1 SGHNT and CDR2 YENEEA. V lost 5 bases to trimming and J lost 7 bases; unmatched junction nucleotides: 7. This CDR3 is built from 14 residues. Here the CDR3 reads CASSQRERGNEQFF. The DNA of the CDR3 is TGTGCCAGCAGCCAGCGGGAGAGAGGAAATGAGCAGTTCTTC. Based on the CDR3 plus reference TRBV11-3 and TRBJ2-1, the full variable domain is EAGVVQSPRYKIIEKKQPVAFWCNPISGHNTLYWYLQNLGQGPELLIRYENEEAVDDSQLPKDRFSAERLKGVDSTLKIQPAELGDSAVYLCASSQRERGNEQFFGPGTRLTVL.

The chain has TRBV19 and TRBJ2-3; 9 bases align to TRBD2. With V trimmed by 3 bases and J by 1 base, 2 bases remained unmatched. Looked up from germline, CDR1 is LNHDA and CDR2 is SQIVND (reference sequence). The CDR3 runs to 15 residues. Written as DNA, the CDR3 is TGTGCCAGTAGTATCACTAGCGGGCGCACAGATACGCAGTATTTT. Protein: CASSITSGRTDTQYF.

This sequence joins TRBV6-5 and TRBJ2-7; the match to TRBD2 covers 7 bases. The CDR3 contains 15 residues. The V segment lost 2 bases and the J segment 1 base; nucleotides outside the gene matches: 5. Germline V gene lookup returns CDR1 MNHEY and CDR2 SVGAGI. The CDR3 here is CASSYGRGMSYEQYF. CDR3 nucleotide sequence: TGTGCCAGCAGTTACGGGCGGGGGATGTCCTACGAGCAGTACTTC.

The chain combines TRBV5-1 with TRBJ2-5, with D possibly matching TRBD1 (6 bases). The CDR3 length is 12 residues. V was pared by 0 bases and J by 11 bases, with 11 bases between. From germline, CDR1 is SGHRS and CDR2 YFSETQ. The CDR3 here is CASSLEGDKQYF. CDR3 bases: TGCGCCAGCAGCTTGGAAGGGGACAAGCAGTACTTC.

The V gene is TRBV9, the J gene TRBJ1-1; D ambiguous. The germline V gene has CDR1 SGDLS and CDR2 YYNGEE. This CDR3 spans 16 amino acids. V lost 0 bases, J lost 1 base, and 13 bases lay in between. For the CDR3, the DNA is TGTGCCAGCAGCGTAGTCGGACTTAGCTCGAACACTGAAGCTTTCTTT. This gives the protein CASSVVGLSSNTEAFF.

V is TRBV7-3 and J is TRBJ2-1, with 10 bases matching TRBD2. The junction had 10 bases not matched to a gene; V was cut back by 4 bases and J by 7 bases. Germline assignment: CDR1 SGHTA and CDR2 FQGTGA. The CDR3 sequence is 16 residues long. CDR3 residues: CASSSSSSGGWNEQFF. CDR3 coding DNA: TGTGCCAGCAGCTCCTCCTCTAGCGGGGGTTGGAATGAGCAGTTCTTC.

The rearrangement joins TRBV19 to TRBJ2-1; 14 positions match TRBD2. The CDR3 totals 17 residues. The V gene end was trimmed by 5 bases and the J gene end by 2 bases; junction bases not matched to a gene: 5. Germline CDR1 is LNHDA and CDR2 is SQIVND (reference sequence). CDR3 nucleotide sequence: TGTGCCAGTAGTGTCGGGACTAGCGGGAGAGCCTACAATGAGCAGTTCTTC. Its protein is CASSVGTSGRAYNEQFF. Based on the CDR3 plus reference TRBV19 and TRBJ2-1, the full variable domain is DGGITQSPKYLFRKEGQNVTLSCEQNLNHDAMYWYRQDPGQGLRLIYYSQIVNDFQKGDIAEGYSVSREKKESFPLTVTSAQKNPTAFYLCASSVGTSGRAYNEQFFGPGTRLTVL.

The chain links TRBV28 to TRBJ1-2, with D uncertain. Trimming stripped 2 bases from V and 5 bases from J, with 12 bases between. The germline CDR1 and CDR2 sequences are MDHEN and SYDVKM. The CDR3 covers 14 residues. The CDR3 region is CASSLNRERYGYTF. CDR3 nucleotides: TGTGCCAGCAGTTTAAACAGAGAACGATATGGCTACACCTTC.

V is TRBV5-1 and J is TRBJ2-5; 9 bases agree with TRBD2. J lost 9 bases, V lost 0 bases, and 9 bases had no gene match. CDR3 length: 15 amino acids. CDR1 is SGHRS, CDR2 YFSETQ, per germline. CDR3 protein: CASSLGLAAPGAQYF. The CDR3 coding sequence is TGCGCCAGCAGCTTGGGACTAGCGGCCCCAGGGGCCCAGTACTTC.

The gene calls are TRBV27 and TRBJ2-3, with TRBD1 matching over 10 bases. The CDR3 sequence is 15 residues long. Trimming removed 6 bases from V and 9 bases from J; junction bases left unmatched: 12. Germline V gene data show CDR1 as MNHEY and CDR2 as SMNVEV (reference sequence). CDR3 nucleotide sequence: TGTGCCAGCAGCCCCGACAGGGGGCCTCGGGACACGCAGTATTTT. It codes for CASSPDRGPRDTQYF.